The 17 T cell receptor beta chains in this list originate from one sample, sequenced in a study of tumor and adjacent non-tumor tissue in lung cancer. Three rounds of nested PCR, following a modified ARM-PCR protocol, produced the TCRbeta library. TCRdb used MiXCR to reprocess the multiplex PCR reads, holding one entry per CDR3 protein. Seen here are about 200,000 distinct CDR3 sequences, 70% to 75% observed once, and the top ten hold almost 25%. No cell sorting was done before RNA was extracted from the tissue. Sequenced input: lung tumor tissue. All receptors derive from a man aged 55 to 70 with non-small cell lung cancer.

For this clonotype: A read error is possible here, since a much larger clone lies one base away. This chain joins TRBV29-1 and TRBJ2-1; the D gene is possibly TRBD2 (6 bases). This CDR3 region has 11 residues. Germline CDR1 SQVTM, CDR2 ANQGSEA. Trimming left V 5 bases short and J 5 bases short, with 7 bases between. In DNA, the CDR3 is TGCAGCGTTAGGAGGGACAATGAGCAGTTCTTC. This codes for CSVRRDNEQFF.

A note on this clonotype: A much larger clone differs by one base, so this may be a read error. The genes are TRBV29-1 and TRBJ2-3, with 9 positions matching TRBD2. The CDR3 consists of 14 residues. Germline V lookup: CDR1 SQVTM, CDR2 ANQGSEA. CDR3 DNA sequence: TGCAGAGTTGGGGCGGGAGGGCCTTCCGATACGCAGTATTTT. Amino acid sequence: CRVGAGGPSDTQYF.

The J gene is TRBJ1-2, the V gene TRBV20-1; 8 bases align to TRBD1. CDR3 length equals 16 residues. With V trimmed by 8 bases and J by 7 bases, 21 bases remained unmatched. Per germline, CDR1 DFQATT and CDR2 SNEGSKA (reference sequence). CDR3 sequence: CSTKAGTGNPRIGYTF. As DNA, the CDR3 is TGCAGTACGAAAGCCGGGACAGGAAACCCGCGGATTGGCTACACCTTC.

This clonotype has just a few counts. The chain has TRBV5-5 and TRBJ2-5, with TRBD1 identical over 7 bases. The V gene's germline CDR1 is SGHKS and CDR2 YYEKEE (reference sequence). V lost 2 bases, J lost 1 base, and 8 bases stayed unmatched. The CDR3 extends over 16 amino acids. CDR3 DNA: TGTGCCAGCAGCTTTCGTTTCGGGACAGTCCAAGAGACCCAGTACTTC. Translating gives CASSFRFGTVQETQYF.

A remark on this clonotype: Germline is not matched at one junction end, which may reflect a read error. This chain connects TRBV20-1 to TRBJ1-2; D remains unclear. CDR1 is DFQATT and CDR2 is SNEGSKA in the germline V gene (reference sequence). The length of the CDR3 is 15 residues. In nucleotides, the CDR3 is TGCAGCGCTAGAGATCGGGCGACGGTGAACTATGGCTACACCTTC. It yields the protein CSARDRATVNYGYTF.

This clonotype came up many times. The chain links TRBV20-1 to TRBJ2-1; 9 bases fit TRBD2. V dropped 6 bases and J dropped 5; count of bases not matched to a gene: 11. Germline CDR1 DFQATT, CDR2 SNEGSKA (reference sequence). The CDR3 has 15 residues. Here the CDR3 DNA reads TGCAGTGCCATCCCGACTAGCGGCGGCAACAATGAGCAGTTCTTC. Protein: CSAIPTSGGNNEQFF.

The rearrangement joins TRBV20-1 to TRBJ2-1; TRBD2 matches at 7 bases. Germline CDR1 and CDR2: DFQATT and SNEGSKA (reference sequence). The CDR3 is 16 amino acids. J was trimmed by 1 base and V by 5 bases; bases with no gene match: 11. The CDR3 bases are TGCAGTGCTGAAACTAGCGAGAGTTTTTCCTACAATGAGCAGTTCTTC. Its protein is CSAETSESFSYNEQFF.

Note on this clonotype: A read error may be the cause here, since a much bigger clone is one base away. V and J are TRBV11-2 and TRBJ2-7; D remains ambiguous. Germline CDR1 SGHAT, CDR2 FQNNGV. V was trimmed by 0 bases and J by 6 bases, leaving 9 bases between them. The CDR3 is 13 amino acids. The CDR3 sequence is CASSLETNGEQYF. The CDR3 DNA reads as TGTGCCAGCAGCTTAGAGACAAACGGCGAGCAGTACTTC.

This clonotype has just one count. Just one base apart from a much larger clone, this may be a read error. The rearrangement links TRBV29-1 to TRBJ2-5; 7 nucleotides match TRBD2. The germline V gene has CDR1 SQVTM and CDR2 ANQGSEA. This CDR3 contains 15 residues. DNA for the CDR3: TGCAACGTTCTCTCCCCGGGGGGTATGTCTAAGACCCAGTACTTC. Residues: CNVLSPGGMSKTQYF. The full variable domain, completed using reference TRBV29-1 and TRBJ2-5, is SAVISQKPSRDICQRGTSLTIQCQVDSQVTMMFWYRQQPGQSLTLIATANQGSEATYESGFVIDKFPISRPNLTFSTLTVSNMSPEDSSIYLCNVLSPGGMSKTQYFGPGTRLLVL.

This clonotype came up a few times. The chain links TRBV6-6 to TRBJ2-7; D may be TRBD1 (6 bases). Trimming cost V 6 bases and J 1 base, with 10 bases left between them. CDR1 is MNHNY, CDR2 SVGAGI, per germline (reference sequence). The CDR3 length is 13 residues. CDR3 protein: CASRTDRSYEQYF. The CDR3 DNA reads as TGTGCCAGCAGAACAGACAGGTCCTACGAGCAGTACTTC.

Of note for this clonotype: The CDR3 does not close with the conserved phenylalanine or tryptophan, likely indicating a read error. The chain combines TRBV11-2 with TRBJ2-1, with D unresolved. Germline V gene sequence: CDR1 SGHAT, CDR2 FQNNGV. The CDR3 sequence is 15 residues long. V was shortened by 0 bases and J by 4 bases, with 10 bases between the two germline ends. The CDR3 bases are TGTGCCAGCAGCTTAGACCATGAGTTATACAATGAGCAGTTCTTA. As protein: CASSLDHELYNEQFL.

V and J are TRBV11-3 and TRBJ1-1, with D possibly matching TRBD1 (6 bases). This CDR3 comprises 15 residues. Germline CDR1 SGHNT, CDR2 YENEEA. With 5 bases removed from V and 3 bases from J, the gap between germline ends came to 16 bases. The CDR3, as DNA: TGTGCCAGCAGCCCCTGGGCGGGACACGACACTGAAGCTTTCTTT. It is translated as CASSPWAGHDTEAFF.

Points on this clonotype: A much larger clone differs from this one at a single base, so this may be a read error. J is TRBJ2-4 and V is TRBV4-2; maybe TRBD2 (6 bases). Per germline, CDR1 LGHNA and CDR2 YNFKEQ. The CDR3 extends over 18 amino acids. The V gene lost 2 bases and the J gene lost 0 bases, with 17 bases spanning the gap. The CDR3 region has the DNA TGTGCCAGCAGCCAACACTCGGACTACCCTCTAGCCAAAAACATTCAGTACTTC. Translation gives CASSQHSDYPLAKNIQYF.

To note about this clonotype: The junction differs from germline at one of its ends, possibly a read error. The rearrangement links TRBV4-2 to TRBJ1-3; the D gene is possibly TRBD1 (6 bases). The CDR3 covers 15 residues. Germline CDR1 is LGHNA and CDR2 is YNFKEQ. Here the CDR3 reads CASSHLNRDGNTIYF. CDR3 in DNA: TGTGCCAGCAGCCACCTCAACAGGGACGGAAATACCATATATTTT.

V is TRBV4-3 and J is TRBJ2-3; TRBD1 agrees at 8 bases. Unmatched junction bases numbered 13, after V lost 4 bases and J lost 13 bases. Germline CDR1 reads LGHNA; CDR2 reads YSLEER. The CDR3 has 14 residues. CDR3 bases: TGCGCCAGCAGCCGGACAGGGAGCACAGATTCGAAGTATTTT. Translated, it gives CASSRTGSTDSKYF.

This clonotype was observed at least ten times. The V and J genes are TRBV11-2 and TRBJ2-1, with D possibly TRBD2 on 6 matching bases. V was pared by 1 base and J by 8 bases, with 15 bases between. In germline, CDR1 is SGHAT, CDR2 FQNNGV. The CDR3 has 15 amino acids. The CDR3 nucleotides are TGTGCCAGCAGCTTAGGTCTAGCGTTCAAGGATGAGCAGTTCTTC. This translates into CASSLGLAFKDEQFF.

The chain uses TRBV20-1 and TRBJ1-2; perhaps TRBD1 as D (6 bases). Germline CDR1 DFQATT, CDR2 SNEGSKA (reference sequence). The CDR3 consists of 14 residues. The CDR3 is CYARDGGQVYGYTF. CDR3 DNA sequence: TGCTATGCTAGAGATGGGGGGCAAGTCTATGGCTACACCTTC.